The 21 T cell receptor beta chains given below trace back to one sample, sequenced in a study of T cell repertoires in cytomegalovirus infection. MiXCR, run by TCRdb on the reads, gives a single entry per CDR3 protein. The table has 750,000 to 950,000 distinct CDR3 sequences, just under 30% seen once. Antigens of these TCRs are unknown. The material was cultured CD8+ T cells from PBMCs, obtained from culture after CMV antigen stimulation. All receptors come from a human donor in good health (CMV status not recorded). Some clones in this sample may be carry-over from other donors' samples.

This chain joins TRBV3-1 and TRBJ1-1; 7 bases fit TRBD1. V trimming: 6 bases; J trimming: 7 bases; junction bases outside the gene matches: 17. The length of the CDR3 is 16 residues. Germline CDR1 LGHDT, CDR2 YNNKEL (reference sequence). The DNA of the CDR3 is TGTGCCAGCAGTCTCCTTGTTGGACAGGAGGGATTTGAAGCTTTCTTT. It yields the protein CASSLLVGQEGFEAFF.

This chain uses TRBV9 with TRBJ2-6; D is ambiguous. The V gene lost 1 base and the J gene lost 0 bases, with 8 bases spanning the gap. CDR3 length: 16 amino acids. The germline V gene has CDR1 SGDLS and CDR2 YYNGEE. The CDR3 nucleotides are TGTGCCAGCAGCGTACCGGTCCACTCTGGGGCCAACGTCCTGACTTTC. It yields the protein CASSVPVHSGANVLTF.

This clonotype came up many times. The genes are TRBV7-9 and TRBJ2-7; 11 bases are shared with TRBD1. Germline-derived CDR1 and CDR2 are SEHNR and FQNEAQ (reference sequence). The CDR3 has 17 amino acids. Trimming removed 1 base from V and 7 bases from J; junction bases left unmatched: 12. The CDR3 protein is CASSLGGQGARGREQYF. The DNA of the CDR3 is TGTGCCAGCAGCTTAGGAGGACAGGGGGCGCGTGGCAGGGAGCAGTACTTC.

This clonotype was picked up a small number of times. CDR3: CASSLVGKNYGYTF. In DNA form, the CDR3 reads TGTGCCAGCAGCTTAGTGGGGAAGAACTATGGCTACACCTTC. The chain joins TRBV7-9 to TRBJ1-2; no firm D call. V lost 1 base and J lost 2, with 8 bases in between. Germline V gene sequence: CDR1 SEHNR, CDR2 FQNEAQ (reference sequence). The CDR3 spans 14 residues.

This clonotype showed up just a few times. The J gene is TRBJ2-1, the V gene TRBV2, with TRBD1 as a possible D gene (6 bases). The CDR3 covers 13 residues. CDR1 and CDR2 from the germline V gene are SNHLY and FYNNEI. Trimming stripped 4 bases from V and 5 bases from J, with 9 bases between. CDR3 sequence (DNA): TGTGCCAGCAGTGGGACAGAAAACAATGAGCAGTTCTTC. The encoded protein is CASSGTENNEQFF.

This clonotype was picked up many times. This chain links TRBV12-5 with TRBJ1-5; 8 bases fit TRBD1. The V and J ends lost 5 bases and 4 bases, in that order; junction bases with no gene match: 7. The CDR3 length is 15 residues. CDR1 is LGHNT, CDR2 FRNRAP, per germline. This chain's CDR3 is CASGPPGTGNQPQHF. The CDR3 bases are TGTGCTAGTGGTCCTCCGGGGACAGGTAATCAGCCCCAGCATTTT.

This chain's CDR3 is CASSRARGGNTEAFF. In DNA, the CDR3 is TGTGCCAGCAGTCGCGCTCGCGGAGGGAACACTGAAGCTTTCTTT. This chain joins TRBV7-6 and TRBJ1-1; D unresolved. This CDR3 has 15 amino acids. Trimming cost V 6 bases and J 1 base, with 15 bases left between them. CDR1 is SGHVS, CDR2 FNYEAQ, per germline.

J is TRBJ1-1 and V is TRBV19; unclear D gene. CDR1 is LNHDA and CDR2 is SQIVND in the germline V gene (reference sequence). Trimming stripped 1 base from V and 6 bases from J, with 9 bases between. The CDR3 extends over 13 amino acids. The CDR3, as DNA: TGTGCCAGTAGTATAGCCAGGATACCTGAAGCTTTCTTT. Encoded protein: CASSIARIPEAFF.

V usage is TRBV28 and J usage is TRBJ1-6, with 7 bases lining up with TRBD1. The V segment lost 6 bases and the J segment 7 bases; nucleotides outside the gene matches: 6. CDR1 and CDR2 from the germline V gene are MDHEN and SYDVKM. The CDR3 sequence is 14 residues long. CDR3 DNA sequence: TGTGCCAGCAGCCTCAGGGGGGGAAATTCACCCCTCCACTTT. It encodes CASSLRGGNSPLHF.

This clonotype showed up many times. The rearrangement joins TRBV7-6 to TRBJ2-3; 8 nucleotides agree with TRBD2. CDR1 and CDR2 (germline): SGHVS, FNYEAQ. The CDR3 loop spans 15 amino acids. The trim removed 5 bases at V and 3 bases at J, leaving 7 bases unmatched. CDR3 nucleotides: TGTGCCAGCAGCCGTAGCGGGGTCGGGACAGATACGCAGTATTTT. This encodes CASSRSGVGTDTQYF.

This clonotype was detected only a few times. CDR3 sequence (DNA): TGTGCCAGCGGTAGCGGGGTGGCCGGAGATACGCAGTATTTT. Translation gives CASGSGVAGDTQYF. The genes are TRBV13 and TRBJ2-3, with TRBD2 identical over 8 bases. The CDR3 is made up of 14 amino acids. The germline V gene encodes CDR1 PRHDT and CDR2 FYEKMQ (reference sequence). Germline trimming cut 8 bases from V and 5 bases from J; bases unmatched to any gene: 9.

V and J are TRBV27 and TRBJ1-5, with D possibly TRBD1 on 5 matching bases. This CDR3 region has 14 residues. V lost 7 bases, J lost 5 bases, and 15 bases lay in between. CDR1 and CDR2 from the germline V gene are MNHEY and SMNVEV (reference sequence). This CDR3 is CASTQGRGDQPQHF. The CDR3 DNA follows: TGTGCCAGCACCCAGGGTCGGGGGGATCAGCCCCAGCATTTT.

This clonotype was detected only a few times. This rearrangement joins TRBV20-1 to TRBJ2-7; perhaps D is TRBD1 or TRBD2 (5 bases each). Trimming cost V 6 bases and J 0 bases, with 12 bases left between them. The CDR3 contains 13 residues. The germline CDR1 and CDR2 sequences are DFQATT and SNEGSKA (reference sequence). In DNA form, the CDR3 reads TGCAGTGCCCCGGGACGGCCCTCCTACGAGCAGTACTTC. Translation gives CSAPGRPSYEQYF.

This clonotype was seen more than once but under ten times. The chain recombines TRBV7-6 with TRBJ2-3; D possibly corresponds to TRBD1 (7 bases). Trimming took off 8 bases at V and 5 bases at J, with 17 bases between the two ends. CDR1 and CDR2 (germline): SGHVS, FNYEAQ. The CDR3 contains 14 residues. Written as DNA, the CDR3 is TGTGCCAGCGCCCTCAGGGGGGTCGAAGATACGCAGTATTTT. Amino acids: CASALRGVEDTQYF.

This clonotype occurred many times. V and J are TRBV7-8 and TRBJ1-1; 7 bases fit TRBD1. CDR1 SGHVS and CDR2 FQNEAQ come from the germline V gene. With 0 bases clipped from V and 1 base from J, the junction kept 8 bases outside the gene matches. The length of the CDR3 is 17 residues. The CDR3 bases are TGTGCCAGCAGCTTAGCATGGGGGCGGGACAGGAACACTGAAGCTTTCTTT. It is translated as CASSLAWGRDRNTEAFF.

This clonotype has only a few counts. The V gene is TRBV27, the J gene TRBJ1-2, with 10 bases identical to TRBD1. The CDR3 is 18 amino acids. The V and J ends lost 0 bases and 0 bases, in that order; junction bases with no gene match: 7. The germline V gene has CDR1 MNHEY and CDR2 SMNVEV (reference sequence). CDR3 coding DNA: TGTGCCAGCAGTTTATCAGGGACAGGGGTTTTTTCTAACTATGGCTACACCTTC. This gives the protein CASSLSGTGVFSNYGYTF.

This clonotype has just a few counts. The junction does not match germline at one end; this may be a read error. The chain couples TRBV12-5 to TRBJ1-5, with D perhaps matching TRBD1 (5 bases). This CDR3 has 14 amino acids. Looked up from germline, CDR1 is LGHNT and CDR2 is FRNRAP. CDR3 sequence reads: CASGLGGSNQPQHF. The CDR3 nucleotides read TGTGCTAGTGGATTGGGGGGTAGCAATCAGCCCCAGCATTTT.

The CDR3 sequence is CASSEEPTPRSYTF. DNA of the CDR3: TGTGCCAGCAGTGAAGAGCCAACCCCAAGGAGCTACACCTTC. This chain links TRBV2 with TRBJ1-2, with D unresolved. The CDR3 is 14 amino acids. Trimming shortened V by 1 base and J by 9 bases, and 15 bases separated the two germline ends. CDR1 is SNHLY and CDR2 is FYNNEI in the germline V gene. The full variable domain, its missing parts supplied by reference TRBV2 and TRBJ1-2, is EPEVTQTPSHQVTQMGQEVILRCVPISNHLYFYWYRQILGQKVEFLVSFYNNEISEKSEIFDDQFSVERPDGSNFTLKIRSTKLEDSAMYFCASSEEPTPRSYTFGSGTRLTVV.

This clonotype was found a few times. J is TRBJ1-1 and V is TRBV14; 7 bases line up with TRBD1. The CDR3 loop spans 13 amino acids. V lost 2 bases, J lost 5 bases, and 2 bases stayed unmatched. CDR1 and CDR2 (germline): SGHDN, FVKESK. CDR3 protein: CASSQIRGTEAFF. CDR3 sequence (DNA): TGTGCCAGCAGCCAAATCAGGGGGACTGAAGCTTTCTTT.

The chain links TRBV7-4 to TRBJ2-2; no definite D call. CDR1 SGHVT and CDR2 SQSDAQ come from the germline V gene. Deletions cut 4 bases from V and 1 base from J, with 7 bases between. This CDR3 contains 14 residues. CDR3 in amino acids: CASSYERNTGELFF. The CDR3 nucleotides are TGTGCCAGCAGCTACGAACGGAACACCGGGGAGCTGTTTTTT.

This chain uses TRBV4-3 with TRBJ2-7; D unresolved. Looked up from germline, CDR1 is LGHNA and CDR2 is YSLEER. The CDR3 sequence is 14 residues long. Trimming stripped 0 bases from V and 0 bases from J, with 6 bases between. The CDR3 loop is CASSQDYGSYEQYV. The CDR3 DNA follows: TGCGCCAGCAGCCAAGATTACGGCTCCTACGAGCAGTACGTC.